The present T cell receptor beta chain was sequenced within a study of blood T cell repertoires in COVID-19. This clone showed up just once. Per the study methods: Estimation of nucleated cell counts relied on the amplification of reference gene primers. Assay used: immunoSEQ multiplex PCR; TCRdb lists only in-frame clones, some missing. The V and J calls and clone size are taken from that table; D and trimming were inferred from the DNA. This sample carries roughly 300,000 clones, around 90% of them seen once, and the ten largest clones take 2.3%. The CDR3 is 13 residues long. From germline, CDR1 is SNHLY and CDR2 FYNNEI. V gave up 7 bases and J gave up 6 bases, with 13 bases separating them.

The origin of this receptor is a woman aged 40 to 50 with acute COVID-19. The sequenced material came from PBMCs or T cells enriched from blood (not recorded which). This chain links TRBV2 with TRBJ1-3; D is unclear. CDR3 amino acids: CASTAQHPNTIYF. In DNA, the CDR3 is TGTGCCAGCACTGCCCAACACCCAAACACCATATATTTT.